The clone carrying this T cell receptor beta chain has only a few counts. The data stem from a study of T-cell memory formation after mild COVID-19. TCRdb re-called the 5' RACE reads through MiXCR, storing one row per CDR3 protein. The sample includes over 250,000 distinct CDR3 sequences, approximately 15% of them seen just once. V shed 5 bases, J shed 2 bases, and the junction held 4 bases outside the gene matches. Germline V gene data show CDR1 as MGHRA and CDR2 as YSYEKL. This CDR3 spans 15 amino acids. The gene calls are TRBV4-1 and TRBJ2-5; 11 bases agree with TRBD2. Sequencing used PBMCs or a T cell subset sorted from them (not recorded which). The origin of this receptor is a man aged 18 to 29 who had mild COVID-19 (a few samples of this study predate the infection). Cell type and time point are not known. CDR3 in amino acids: CASSVTSGVQETQYF. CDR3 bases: TGCGCCAGCAGCGTGACTAGCGGGGTTCAAGAGACCCAGTACTTC.